This TCR beta chain was identified during a study of early T cells in non-severe SARS-CoV-2 infection. Overall study results and limits: VDJdb matches were skewed toward anti-spike CD8 T cell responses.

With respect to this clonotype: Its antigen is undetermined.

V dropped 7 bases and J dropped 7; count of bases not matched to a gene: 10. Germline V gives CDR1 SNHLY, CDR2 FYNNEI. The length of the CDR3 is 14 residues. Individual cDNA molecules carried attached unique molecular identifiers. Each CDR3 protein is one row after TCRdb ran MiXCR on the 5' RACE reads. The sample lists about 87,000 distinct CDR3 sequences, 14% seen once, with 6.1% in the top ten. The specimen was whole blood. This chain links TRBV2 with TRBJ2-4; 7 nucleotides agree with TRBD2. The receptor comes from an adult who was a healthcare worker with PCR-confirmed SARS-CoV-2 infection or an uninfected control (not recorded which). CDR3 in amino acids: CASTYGGLRNIQYF. In nucleotides, the CDR3 is TGTGCCAGCACCTACGGGGGGTTAAGGAACATTCAGTACTTC.